Each of the 18 T cell receptor beta chains below was sequenced from the same sample in a study of regulatory T cells in long-lasting Graves disease. Time point here: newly diagnosed GD, antithyroid drugs for less than 3 months. From PBMCs, RNA was extracted and then used to make the TCR library. Investigators prepared the TCR beta libraries by applying iRepertoire HTBI primers and Arm-PCR of CDR3 regions. One entry per CDR3 protein, called by TCRdb with MiXCR from the multiplex PCR reads. This table has approximately 350,000 distinct CDR3 sequences, roughly 16% appearing once. This sample was also put to use in a study of T cells in Graves' hyperthyroidism and ophthalmopathy.

This sample comprised peripheral blood mononuclear cells (PBMCs), obtained at new diagnosis, from a patient treated with antithyroid drugs. These TCRs come from a woman in her late teens or twenties with Graves disease.

This clonotype was observed many times. J is TRBJ2-1 and V is TRBV7-3; D is possibly TRBD1 (6 bases). CDR1 is SGHTA and CDR2 is FQGTGA in the germline V gene. V was cut by 5 bases and J by 6 bases, with 14 bases left in between. The length of the CDR3 is 14 residues. Here the CDR3 reads CASSQTGGPNEQFF. For the CDR3, the DNA is TGTGCCAGCAGCCAGACAGGCGGGCCCAATGAGCAGTTCTTC.

Worth noting for this clonotype: It may be a read error: a sequence one base away is much more abundant. This chain joins TRBV28 and TRBJ2-7, with D perhaps assigned TRBD1 or TRBD2 (5 bases each). V lost 7 bases to trimming and J lost 5 bases, with 18 bases between them. The CDR3 totals 14 residues. Germline V CDR1 and CDR2: MDHEN, SYDVKM. The CDR3 nucleotides read TGTGCCAGCAAACTAGGGGTGGATTTCGACGAGCAGTACTTC. Translated: CASKLGVDFDEQYF.

This clonotype was counted a few times. The chain is built from TRBV7-8 and TRBJ2-6, with a weak D call TRBD1 (6 bases). Germline V gene data show CDR1 as SGHVS and CDR2 as FQNEAQ. The CDR3 runs to 21 residues. Trimming removed 3 bases from V and 0 bases from J, with 24 bases in between. The CDR3 loop reads CASSFMSSRGPLSSGANVLTF. Written as DNA, the CDR3 is TGTGCCAGCAGCTTTATGTCCAGCAGGGGTCCCCTAAGCTCTGGGGCCAACGTCCTGACTTTC.

The gene calls are TRBV10-3 and TRBJ2-7; TRBD1 aligns across 7 bases. CDR1 and CDR2 (germline): ENHRY, SYGVKD. This CDR3 comprises 16 residues. The junction had 12 bases not matched to a gene; V was cut back by 6 bases and J by 1 base. This CDR3 reads CAISTPGQRSSYEQYF. CDR3 nucleotides: TGTGCCATCAGCACTCCGGGACAGCGATCATCCTACGAGCAGTACTTC.

About this clonotype itself: A read error may be the cause here, since a much bigger clone is one base away. This chain uses TRBV10-3 with TRBJ1-5; 9 bases align to TRBD1. CDR1 is ENHRY and CDR2 is SYGVKD in the germline V gene. This CDR3 spans 15 amino acids. CDR3 nucleotides: TGTGCCGTCAGTGACGGGGGACAGGGAGGTCAGCCCCAGCATTTT. The encoded protein is CAVSDGGQGGQPQHF.

The chain has TRBV19 and TRBJ2-7; 7 positions agree with TRBD1. The length of the CDR3 is 15 residues. J was trimmed by 4 bases and V by 4 bases; bases with no gene match: 10. Germline CDR1 reads LNHDA; CDR2 reads SQIVND (reference sequence). Written as DNA, the CDR3 is TGTGCCAGTAGTACCTCCGGGACAGCCAAGTACGAGCAGTACTTC. It is translated as CASSTSGTAKYEQYF.

The sample holds many counts of this clonotype. V and J are TRBV3-1 and TRBJ2-7; D not certain. The CDR3 consists of 15 residues. Trimming left V 3 bases short and J 2 bases short, with 14 bases between. CDR1 and CDR2 from the germline V gene are LGHDT and YNNKEL (reference sequence). The chain's CDR3 is CASSQWQAPAYEQYF. CDR3 coding DNA: TGTGCCAGCAGCCAGTGGCAGGCACCAGCCTACGAGCAGTACTTC.

This clonotype has at least ten counts. The V gene is TRBV20-1, the J gene TRBJ2-1; D remains ambiguous. Germline-derived CDR1 and CDR2 are DFQATT and SNEGSKA (reference sequence). CDR3 size: 17 residues. Trimming removed 0 bases at V and 0 bases at J, with 15 bases between. In DNA, the CDR3 is TGCAGTGCTAGAGACCTCAGTGCCTCGAGCTCCTACAATGAGCAGTTCTTC. It specifies CSARDLSASSSYNEQFF.

Ten or more counts support this clonotype. The CDR3 coding sequence is TGCGCCAGCAGGGAAGGAATTAACACCGGGGAGCTGTTTTTT. Its translation: CASREGINTGELFF. The chain combines TRBV5-1 with TRBJ2-2; D is uncertain. Trimming left V 5 bases short and J 2 bases short, with 10 bases between. The V gene's germline CDR1 is SGHRS and CDR2 YFSETQ. CDR3 length: 14 residues.

This clonotype appeared many times. V and J are TRBV5-1 and TRBJ2-7, with 7 bases fitting TRBD1. V gave up 1 base and J gave up 6 bases; unmatched junction bases: 7. Germline V gene data show CDR1 as SGHRS and CDR2 as YFSETQ. This CDR3 comprises 14 residues. CDR3 sequence: CASSLIGTATEQYF. The CDR3 coding sequence is TGCGCCAGCAGCTTGATCGGGACAGCTACCGAGCAGTACTTC.

This chain uses TRBV5-1 with TRBJ2-2, with 7 bases aligning to TRBD1. Germline V gene lookup returns CDR1 SGHRS and CDR2 YFSETQ. This CDR3 is built from 17 residues. The trim removed 5 bases at V and 0 bases at J, leaving 10 bases unmatched. CDR3 bases: TGCGCCAGCAGATCCAGGGTAGGGACAGCGAACACCGGGGAGCTGTTTTTT. Residues: CASRSRVGTANTGELFF.

As for this clonotype: No DNA is shown, since the ends of the CDR3 on it are uncertain; the CDR3 is the one TCRdb lists. The chain couples TRBV30 to TRBJ1-2. The CDR3 adds up to 11 amino acids, both ends counted. Germline V gene lookup returns CDR1 GTSNPN and CDR2 SVGIG (reference sequence). The CDR3 loop is CGWRSVYGCTF.

The table lists this clonotype with many counts. The chain has TRBV10-2 and TRBJ1-1; D is unresolved. Germline V CDR1 and CDR2: WSHSY, SAAADI. Trimming took off 5 bases at V and 5 bases at J, with 9 bases between the two ends. The CDR3 contains 12 residues. CDR3 in DNA: TGCGCCAGCAGTCGGTGGGAAACTGAAGCTTTCTTT. As protein: CASSRWETEAFF.

This clonotype was recorded many times. The rearrangement joins TRBV18 to TRBJ2-7; D remains ambiguous. Trimming removed 6 bases from V and 6 bases from J, with 15 bases in between. Germline CDR1 KGHSH, CDR2 LQKENI. The CDR3 contains 13 residues. This CDR3 is CASSPVVGGEQYF. DNA of the CDR3: TGTGCCAGCTCCCCGGTGGTGGGCGGCGAGCAGTACTTC.

The chain uses TRBV2 and TRBJ1-5; no definite D call. CDR1 and CDR2 from the germline V gene are SNHLY and FYNNEI. The CDR3 loop spans 15 amino acids. Deletions cut 4 bases from V and 2 bases from J, with 12 bases between. The DNA of the CDR3 is TGTGCCAGCAGTGTAGTGACGTTTGGCAATCAGCCCCAGCATTTT. Translated, it gives CASSVVTFGNQPQHF.

In the case of this clonotype: A far larger clone lies a single base away; this is likely a read error. The chain is built from TRBV11-3 and TRBJ2-1, with D possibly matching TRBD1 (7 bases). The J call may be faulty, since TRBJ2-5 better matches the DNA end. The CDR3 is 15 residues long. Germline V gene sequence: CDR1 SGHNT, CDR2 YENEEA. The CDR3, as DNA: TGTGCCGGCAGCACGGGGGACAGAACCCAAGAGACCCAGTACTTC. Translated, it gives CAGSTGDRTQETQYF.

As regards this clonotype: Being one base from a much bigger clone, this may be a read error. CDR3: CASSLFSGADYEQYF. For the CDR3, the DNA is TGTGCCAGCAGCCTATTTAGTGGGGCGGACTACGAGCAGTACTTC. The gene calls are TRBV3-1 and TRBJ2-3, with TRBD1 as a possible D gene (5 bases). The DNA end is more similar to TRBJ2-7, so the J call may be wrong. Germline loops: CDR1 LGHDT, CDR2 YNNKEL (reference sequence). This CDR3 comprises 15 residues.

The chain uses TRBV9 and TRBJ1-4, with TRBD1 identical over 7 bases. CDR3 size: 13 residues. Per germline, CDR1 SGDLS and CDR2 YYNGEE. J lost 2 bases, V lost 10 bases, and 5 bases had no gene match. CDR3 sequence: CASGGGTNEKLFF. The CDR3 nucleotides are TGTGCCTCAGGGGGGGGCACTAATGAAAAACTGTTTTTT.